This is a list of T cell receptor beta chains from one sample in a study of cytomegalovirus exposure and HLA in healthy donors. TCRdb keeps only in-frame clones here, not all; method: immunoSEQ multiplex PCR. Altogether 150,000 to 200,000 clones are present, approximately 85% being singletons, with the ten largest covering about a tenth. Sequencing was performed on PBMCs. Receptor source: a man aged 18 to 29 in good health and CMV-seropositive. The CDR3 runs from the conserved cysteine through the conserved F or W. A D gene is named only where the DNA matches it firmly. Some rows mark clone size as missing; the rest say once, few, many or name a class of expanded clone.

j_call clone_size d_call v_call cdr3_nt cdr3_aa
TRBJ1-1 once NA TRBV10-3 TGTGCCATCACCCGAGGGGGGGCAGACACTGAAGCTTTCTTT CAITRGGADTEAFF
TRBJ1-2 NA NA TRBV7-9 TGTGCCACCCTGGGGACTGACAGCTATGGCTACACCTTC CATLGTDSYGYTF
TRBJ2-5 NA TRBD1 TRBV2 TGTGCCAGTTCCGGGACAGGGGAAGAGACCCAGTACTTC CASSGTGEETQYF
TRBJ1-2 NA TRBD1 TRBV5-1 TGCGCCAGCAGCTTGGAAACAGGGGGCAGCAGTGGCTACACCTTC CASSLETGGSSGYTF
TRBJ2-1 NA NA TRBV9 TGTGCCAGCAGCGCAAACAGGGTATCAAATGAGCAGTTCTTC CASSANRVSNEQFF
TRBJ1-5 many TRBD1 TRBV5-1 TGCGCCAGCAGCTTGATCTCCAACGCCGTGGGGACAGGGGGGATTCTTCAGCCCCAGCATTTT CASSLISNAVGTGGILQPQHF
TRBJ2-5 once TRBD1 TRBV10-2 TGCGCCAGCAGCTGGGACAGGGAGACAGCTGGAGAGACCCAGTACTTC CASSWDRETAGETQYF
TRBJ1-6 once NA TRBV2 TGTGCCAGCATATCTGGGACTGGTAATTCACCCCTCCACTTT CASISGTGNSPLHF
TRBJ1-2 NA TRBD1 TRBV18 TGTGCCAGCTCATCGACAGGGGACTATGGCTACACCTTC CASSSTGDYGYTF
TRBJ2-7 NA TRBD1 TRBV7-6 TGTGCCAGCAGCTATACAGGGGTCTACGAGCAGTACTTC CASSYTGVYEQYF
TRBJ1-5 NA NA TRBV19 TGTGCCAGTAGACGACAGGTGGGCCATCAGCCCCAGCATTTT CASRRQVGHQPQHF
TRBJ2-4 NA TRBD1 TRBV7-2 TGTGCCAGCAGCTGGAAGACAGGGGACATTCAGTACTTC CASSWKTGDIQYF
TRBJ1-5 NA TRBD1 TRBV6-1 TGTGCCAGCAGTCCCCAGGGGGCGCATCAGCCCCAGCATTTT CASSPQGAHQPQHF
TRBJ2-3 NA TRBD1 TRBV12-5 TGTGCTAGTGGAACTACAGGGGCCCTACCGGAGGATACGCAGTATTTT CASGTTGALPEDTQYF
TRBJ2-2 NA TRBD2 TRBV5-4 TGTGCCAGCAGCTTATTACTAGCGCGGAACACCGGGGAGCTGTTTTTT CASSLLLARNTGELFF
TRBJ2-2 once TRBD1 TRBV5-1 TGCGCCAGCAGCGGTCAGGGGGCAACCGGGGAGCTGTTTTTT CASSGQGATGELFF
TRBJ2-3 NA TRBD2 TRBV15 TGTGCCACCAGCAGGGCTAGCGGGGGAACAGATACGCAGTATTTT CATSRASGGTDTQYF
TRBJ2-2 NA TRBD1 TRBV11-2 TGTGCCAGCAGCCGGACAATGGGACAGGAGAACACCGGGGAGCTGTTTTTT CASSRTMGQENTGELFF
TRBJ2-7 NA NA TRBV5-1 TGCGCCAGCAGCTTGGCCCCACAGAAAACCTACGAGCAGTACTTC CASSLAPQKTYEQYF
TRBJ2-7 NA TRBD1 TRBV30 TGTGCCTGCAGGGGGCTTTACGAGCAGTACTTC CACRGLYEQYF
TRBJ2-3 NA TRBD2 TRBV11-1 TGTGCCAGCAGCCCACGGCAGAGCGGGGGCACAGATACGCAGTATTTT CASSPRQSGGTDTQYF
TRBJ1-5 NA NA TRBV6-6 TGTGCCAGCAGTTCCACCGGAGGGAGCAATCAGCCCCAGCATTTT CASSSTGGSNQPQHF
TRBJ2-2 NA NA TRBV7-3 TGTGCCAGCAGCTTAGATAGGGGCACCGGGGAGCTGTTTTTT CASSLDRGTGELFF
TRBJ2-2 NA NA TRBV7-2 TGTGCCAGCAGCTCAGCCGGGTCTTACACCGGGGAGCTGTTTTTT CASSSAGSYTGELFF
TRBJ2-5 NA TRBD1 TRBV27 TGTGCCAGCAGCGGACAGGGCAAAGAGACCCAGTACTTC CASSGQGKETQYF
TRBJ2-1 NA NA TRBV2 TGTGCCAGCAGTGAAGGTTTGGGCGCAGGGGACTACAATGAGCAGTTCTTC CASSEGLGAGDYNEQFF
TRBJ1-4 once TRBD1 TRBV25-1 TGTGCCAGCAGTGTGACAGGGACCACCAATGAAAAACTGTTTTTT CASSVTGTTNEKLFF
TRBJ2-1 NA TRBD2 TRBV11-3 TGTGCCAGCAGCTCTCAGCGGGGGGGCGTCAATGAGCAGTTCTTC CASSSQRGGVNEQFF
TRBJ2-7 NA TRBD1 TRBV6-6 TGTGCCAGCAGTTACCCCCGGGACAGGCAGCACGAGCAGTACTTC CASSYPRDRQHEQYF
TRBJ1-1 NA TRBD1 TRBV5-1 TGCGCCAGCAGCTCTATCCAGGGGGCAGGTGGTGAAGCTTTCTTT CASSSIQGAGGEAFF
TRBJ1-2 NA NA TRBV11-2 TGTGCCAGCAGCGCGACAGAGGCTGGCTACACCTTC CASSATEAGYTF
TRBJ2-7 NA TRBD1 TRBV5-1 TGCGCCAGCAGCTTGCTCAGGGGGCAGTCCGAGCAGTACTTC CASSLLRGQSEQYF
TRBJ2-1 NA TRBD2 TRBV7-2 TGTGCCAGCAGCTTCGGGACTACCCATTGGTACAATGAGCAGTTCTTC CASSFGTTHWYNEQFF
TRBJ1-1 NA NA TRBV7-9 TGTTCCAGCAGCTTATCAGGGCCGACGGCGAACACTGAAGCTTTCTTT CSSSLSGPTANTEAFF
TRBJ2-3 NA TRBD2 TRBV4-2 TGTGCCAGCAGCCAACGGACTAGCGGGGGGGCGGCAGATACGCAGTATTTT CASSQRTSGGAADTQYF
TRBJ2-2 NA NA TRBV27 TGTGCCAGCAGTCCATCGGTGAACACCGGGGAGCTGTTTTTT CASSPSVNTGELFF
TRBJ2-7 NA NA TRBV5-4 TGTGCCAGCAGCGCCAACCTACAGGCCCCCGAGCAGTACTTC CASSANLQAPEQYF
TRBJ2-7 few NA TRBV6-1 TGTGCCAGCAGAACGGACAGGGAGGGCGAGCAGTACTTC CASRTDREGEQYF
TRBJ2-5 NA NA TRBV7-8 TGTGCCAGCAGCTTAAGAAGAGGGCCGGGAGAGACCCAGTACTTC CASSLRRGPGETQYF
TRBJ1-6 NA TRBD1 TRBV15 TGTGCCACCAGCAGAGACCCGGGACAGGGAAATTCACCCCTCCACTTT CATSRDPGQGNSPLHF
TRBJ1-4 NA NA TRBV2 TGTGCCAGCAGTGAAAGGGGGATTGGGGAAAAACTGTTTTTT CASSERGIGEKLFF
TRBJ2-3 NA NA TRBV30 TGTGCCTGGCAAAGCACAGATACGCAGTATTTT CAWQSTDTQYF
TRBJ2-5 NA TRBD2 TRBV9 TGTGCCAGCAGCGTAAGTCCCCTAGCGGGGGAAGAGACCCAGTACTTC CASSVSPLAGEETQYF
TRBJ1-4 few NA TRBV19 TGTGCCAGTAGTATATCATCCCGGTTCCATGAAAAACTGTTTTTT CASSISSRFHEKLFF
TRBJ2-3 NA NA TRBV14 TGTGCCAGCAGCCAAGTAATTGTCGGGGTTCCCACAGATACGCAGTATTTT CASSQVIVGVPTDTQYF
TRBJ2-1 NA NA TRBV19 TGTGCCAGTACCGAGTACCCCTTCCTAGGTGGCGATGAGCAGTTCTTC CASTEYPFLGGDEQFF
TRBJ1-5 NA TRBD1 TRBV15 TGTGCCACCAGCGACGACAGGGATGGCAATCAGCCCCAGCATTTT CATSDDRDGNQPQHF
TRBJ1-4 NA NA TRBV27 TGTGCCAGCACGGGGTCCCCCGGGGAAAAACTGTTTTTT CASTGSPGEKLFF
TRBJ2-1 few TRBD1 TRBV7-9 TGTGCCAGCAGCCTGGGACAGGGGAGCTACAATGAGCAGTTCTTC CASSLGQGSYNEQFF